This T cell receptor (beta chain) was found in a study of T cells in Graves' hyperthyroidism and ophthalmopathy (dated by TCRdb to 2018 to 2020). Background on the whole study: Peripheral blood samples were taken at initial diagnosis, before any treatment was given. Following sampling, methimazole starting at 30 mg daily was given to hyperthyroidism patients, and high-dose intravenous methylprednisolone was given to ophthalmopathy patients. An independent validation cohort of under 20 hyperthyroidism patients and 17 patients who later progressed to ophthalmopathy tested prospective prediction of ophthalmopathy. To identify TCR V-J signatures that set the groups apart, the researchers used a discovery cohort of 100 or so patients, made up of approximately 43 with Graves' ophthalmopathy and around 58 with stable Graves' hyperthyroidism. Thyroid tissue and blood T-cell repertoires from about six Graves' hyperthyroidism patients were also compared in the study. According to the paper, TCR Vbeta CDR3 sequencing was carried out on some 140 peripheral blood samples, which came from approximately 41 ophthalmopathy, roughly 75 hyperthyroidism and roughly 17 progressor patients. For training and testing, the 100 or so patients in the discovery cohort were randomly divided in a 7:3 ratio. Summary of the overall study and its limitations: Most expanded thyroid clonotypes (frequency above 0.001) were also detected in blood, a finding suggesting that blood repertoires may reflect thyroid immune responses. Ophthalmopathy was separated from stable hyperthyroidism by a 13 V-J signature model, with over 85% sensitivity and around 81% specificity obtained in cross-validation and 80%/75% obtained in testing. During validation, the model predicted progression to ophthalmopathy a median of around 7 months ahead of onset, with around 71% sensitivity and around 72% specificity. Sample size was not statistically predetermined, and blinding of investigators to group allocation was not performed.

In the ophthalmopathy patients, disease was moderately to severely active, with a Clinical Activity Score of 3 or more, a NOSPECS grade of 4 or more, and a duration of less than 3 months. Patients with uncontrolled infections, other autoimmune diseases, pregnancy or lactation were excluded. Diagnoses relied on clinical symptoms, serum thyroxine and TRAb, thyroid ultrasound and orbital computed tomography. Ficoll-Paque density gradient centrifugation was used to isolate PBMCs from around 10 ml of fresh peripheral blood. Trizol reagent was used to extract total RNA, and RNA quality was then checked on an Agilent 2100 Bioanalyzer. This clonotype was detected many times. No cognate antigen has been identified for it. Base qualities are not provided; no much larger clone lies one nucleotide away. The TCR beta CDR3 regions were amplified from RNA transcripts. The TCR CDR3 was subjected to a first round of RT-PCR using the HTBI primer set and the Qiagen OneStep RT-PCR kit. Libraries were constructed in a second round of multiplex PCR, after which size selection and purification were carried out. The libraries were sequenced on an Illumina HiSeq2000 using paired-end 100 bp reads. Under the source paper's analysis protocol: SOAPnuke was used to process the raw data, removing reads that contained adapters or uncalled bases, had a mean Phred below 15, or lacked an exact match to the constant primer or identifier. High-quality paired reads were merged with COPE v1.2.5, and unique nucleotide sequences were defined as clonotypes. MiTCR v1.1 was used to align the clonotypes against IMGT TRBV, TRBD and TRBJ reference segments. Only V-J combinations with frequency above 0.0001, covering 98% to 99.2% of repertoires, were analysed. The TCS score was defined as the ratio of F50 (clonal expansion) to E x V (chaos), calculated using BLOSUM62-based TCRdist between CDR3 peptides within each V-J. Welch's t-statistics and random forest reduced fewer than 550 V-J features to 10 to 15, which were used in a naive Bayes classifier (R e1071). In TCRdb, the public reads were trimmed at Q25 with fastp and aligned with MiXCR, with productive beta chains retained. Under each unique CDR3 protein, matching rows form one entry showing the most common genes and DNA. TCRdb, not the authors, supplied the V and J calls. Here the sample has some 580,000 distinct CDR3 sequences; 16% occur a single time. In total, the top ten clones hold roughly 3.4% of the sample.

After removal of 0 bases from V and 3 bases from J, the junction retains 3 bases not matched to a gene. CDR1 SGHRS and CDR2 YFSETQ are derived from the germline V gene. The CDR3 holds 16 amino acids from the cysteine to the phenylalanine. Only CDR3 DNA remains: 48 bases, in frame from the first base. Sequencing was done on a sample of blood. The receptor was derived from a woman in her forties with Graves' ophthalmopathy. Recombination connected TRBV5-1 to TRBJ1-3; 10 bases in the junction line up with TRBD1. CDR3 protein: CASSLGQGAIGNTIYF. DNA sequence: TGCGCCAGCAGCTTGGGACAGGGGGCGATTGGAAACACCATATATTTT.